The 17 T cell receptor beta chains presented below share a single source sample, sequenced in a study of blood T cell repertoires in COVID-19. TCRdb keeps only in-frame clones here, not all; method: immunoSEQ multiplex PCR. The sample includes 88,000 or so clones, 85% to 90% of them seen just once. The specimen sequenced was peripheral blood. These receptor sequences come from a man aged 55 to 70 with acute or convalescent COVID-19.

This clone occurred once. CDR3 region: CAWSRTGGSNQPQHF. The DNA for the CDR3 is TGTGCCTGGAGTAGGACAGGGGGTAGCAATCAGCCCCAGCATTTT. This chain uses TRBV30 with TRBJ1-5, with 10 bases lining up with TRBD1. This CDR3 has 15 residues. The J segment lost 0 bases and the V segment lost 2 bases, leaving 1 base of the junction unmatched. The V gene's germline CDR1 is GTSNPN and CDR2 SVGIG (reference sequence).

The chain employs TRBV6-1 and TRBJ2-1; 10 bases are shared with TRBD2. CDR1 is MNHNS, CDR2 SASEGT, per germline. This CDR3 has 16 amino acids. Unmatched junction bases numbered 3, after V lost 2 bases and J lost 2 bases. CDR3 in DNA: TGTGCCAGCAGTGAAAGCCTAGCGGGGGCCTACAATGAGCAGTTCTTC. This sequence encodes CASSESLAGAYNEQFF.

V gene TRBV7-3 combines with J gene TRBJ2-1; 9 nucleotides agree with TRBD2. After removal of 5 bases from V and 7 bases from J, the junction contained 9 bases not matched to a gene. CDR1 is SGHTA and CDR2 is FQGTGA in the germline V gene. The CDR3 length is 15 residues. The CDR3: CASSRIAGARNEQFF. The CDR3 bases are TGTGCCAGCAGCCGGATAGCGGGGGCCCGTAATGAGCAGTTCTTC. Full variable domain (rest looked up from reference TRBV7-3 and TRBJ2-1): GAGVSQTPSNKVTEKGKYVELRCDPISGHTALYWYRQSLGQGPEFLIYFQGTGAADDSGLPNDRFFAVRPEGSVSTLKIQRTERGDSAVYLCASSRIAGARNEQFFGPGTRLTVL.

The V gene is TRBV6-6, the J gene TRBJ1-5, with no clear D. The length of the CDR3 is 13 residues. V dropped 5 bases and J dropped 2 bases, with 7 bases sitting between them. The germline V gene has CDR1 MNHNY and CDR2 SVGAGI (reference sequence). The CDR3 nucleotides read TGTGCCAGCAGTCCCCATGGCAATCAGCCCCAGCATTTT. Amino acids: CASSPHGNQPQHF.

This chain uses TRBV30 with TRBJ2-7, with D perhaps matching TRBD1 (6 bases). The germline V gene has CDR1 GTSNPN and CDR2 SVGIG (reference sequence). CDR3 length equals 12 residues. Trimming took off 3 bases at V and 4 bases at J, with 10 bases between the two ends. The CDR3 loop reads CAWRGRGYEQYF. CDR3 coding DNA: TGTGCCTGGAGGGGCAGGGGATACGAGCAGTACTTC. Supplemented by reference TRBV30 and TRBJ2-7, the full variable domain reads SQTIHQWPATLVQPVGSPLSLECTVEGTSNPNLYWYRQAAGRGLQLLFYSVGIGQISSEVPQNLSASRPQDRQFILSSKKLLLSDSGFYLCAWRGRGYEQYFGPGTRLTVT.

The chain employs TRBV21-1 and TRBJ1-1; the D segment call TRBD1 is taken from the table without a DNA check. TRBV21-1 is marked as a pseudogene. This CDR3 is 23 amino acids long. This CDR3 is CASSAGAYRGLLPGIPANTEAFF. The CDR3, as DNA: TGTGCCAGCAGCGCGGGCGCGTATAGGGGGCTCCTACCTGGGATACCCGCGAACACTGAAGCTTTCTTT.

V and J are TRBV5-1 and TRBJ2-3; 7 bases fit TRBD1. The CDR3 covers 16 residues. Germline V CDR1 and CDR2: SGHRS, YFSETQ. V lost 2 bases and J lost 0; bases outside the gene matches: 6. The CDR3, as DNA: TGCGCCAGCAGCTTTCTTGGGACAGCCAGCACAGATACGCAGTATTTT. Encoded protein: CASSFLGTASTDTQYF.

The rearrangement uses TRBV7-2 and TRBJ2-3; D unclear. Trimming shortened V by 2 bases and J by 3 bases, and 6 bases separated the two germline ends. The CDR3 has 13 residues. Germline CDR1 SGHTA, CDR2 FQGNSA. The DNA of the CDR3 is TGTGCCAGCAGCTTAAATCCGACAGATACGCAGTATTTT. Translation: CASSLNPTDTQYF.

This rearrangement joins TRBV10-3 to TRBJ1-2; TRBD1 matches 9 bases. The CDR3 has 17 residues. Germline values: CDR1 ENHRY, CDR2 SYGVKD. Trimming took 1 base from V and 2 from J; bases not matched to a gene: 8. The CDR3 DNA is TGTGCCATCAGTGAGTGGGGACAGGGATTTAGAAACTATGGCTACACCTTC. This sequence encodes CAISEWGQGFRNYGYTF.

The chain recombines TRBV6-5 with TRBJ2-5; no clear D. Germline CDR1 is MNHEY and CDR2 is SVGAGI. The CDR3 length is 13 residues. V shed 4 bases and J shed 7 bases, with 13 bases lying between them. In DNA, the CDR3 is TGTGCCAGCAGTTCAAAAGCCTTTGGGACCCAGTACTTC. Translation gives CASSSKAFGTQYF.

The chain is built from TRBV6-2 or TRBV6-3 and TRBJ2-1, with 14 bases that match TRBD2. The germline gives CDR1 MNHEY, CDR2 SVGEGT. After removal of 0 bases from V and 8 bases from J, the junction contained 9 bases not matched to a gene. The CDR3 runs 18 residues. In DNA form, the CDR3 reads TGTGCCAGCAGTTACTCCGTCGGACTAGCGGGAGGTATCGATGAGCAGTTCTTC. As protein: CASSYSVGLAGGIDEQFF.

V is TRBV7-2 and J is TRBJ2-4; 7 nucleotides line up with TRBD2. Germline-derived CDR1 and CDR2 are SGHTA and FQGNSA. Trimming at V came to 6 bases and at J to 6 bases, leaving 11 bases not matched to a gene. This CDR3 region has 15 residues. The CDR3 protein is CASRLWGGRGNIQYF. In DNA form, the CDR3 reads TGTGCCAGCAGGCTCTGGGGGGGACGTGGAAACATTCAGTACTTC.

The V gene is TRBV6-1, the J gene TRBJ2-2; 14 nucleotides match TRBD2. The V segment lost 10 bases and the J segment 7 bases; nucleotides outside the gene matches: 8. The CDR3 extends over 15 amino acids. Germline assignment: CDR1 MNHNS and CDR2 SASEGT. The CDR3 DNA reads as TGTGCCACAAAGACCGGGACTAGCGGGAGCGGGGAGCTGTTTTTT. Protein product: CATKTGTSGSGELFF.

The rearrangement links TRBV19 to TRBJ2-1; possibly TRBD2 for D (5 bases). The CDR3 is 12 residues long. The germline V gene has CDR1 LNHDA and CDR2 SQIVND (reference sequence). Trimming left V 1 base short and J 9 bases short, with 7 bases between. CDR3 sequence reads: CASSIVRGEQFF. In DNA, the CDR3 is TGTGCCAGTAGTATAGTTCGGGGTGAGCAGTTCTTC. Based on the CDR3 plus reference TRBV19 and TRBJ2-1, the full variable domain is DGGITQSPKYLFRKEGQNVTLSCEQNLNHDAMYWYRQDPGQGLRLIYYSQIVNDFQKGDIAEGYSVSREKKESFPLTVTSAQKNPTAFYLCASSIVRGEQFFGPGTRLTVL.

In DNA form, the CDR3 reads TGTGCCAGCAGCTGGACGGGACAGTCTGGAAACACCATATATTTT. It yields the protein CASSWTGQSGNTIYF. The rearrangement uses TRBV7-9 and TRBJ1-3; 7 bases map to TRBD1. Germline values: CDR1 SEHNR, CDR2 FQNEAQ (reference sequence). The CDR3 consists of 15 residues. V was pared by 4 bases and J by 1 base, with 4 bases of the junction left unmatched.

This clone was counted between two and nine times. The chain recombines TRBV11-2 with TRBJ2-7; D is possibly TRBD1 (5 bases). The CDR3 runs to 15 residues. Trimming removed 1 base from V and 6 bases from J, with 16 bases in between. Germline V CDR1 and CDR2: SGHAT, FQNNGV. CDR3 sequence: CASSLATGSYREQYF. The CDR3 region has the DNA TGTGCCAGCAGCTTAGCCACAGGTTCCTACCGCGAGCAGTACTTC. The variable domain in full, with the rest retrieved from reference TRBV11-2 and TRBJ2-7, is EAGVAQSPRYKIIEKRQSVAFWCNPISGHATLYWYQQILGQGPKLLIQFQNNGVVDDSQLPKDRFSAERLKGVDSTLKIQPAKLEDSAVYLCASSLATGSYREQYFGPGTRLTVT.

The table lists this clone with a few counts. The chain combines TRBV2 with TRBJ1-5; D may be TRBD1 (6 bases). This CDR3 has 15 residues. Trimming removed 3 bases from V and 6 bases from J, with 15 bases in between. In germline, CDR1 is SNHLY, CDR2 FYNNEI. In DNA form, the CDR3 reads TGTGCCAGCAGTGATGGGTGGGGCAGGGGTCAGCCCCAGCATTTT. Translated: CASSDGWGRGQPQHF.